Listed here is a single TCR beta chain. What it binds is unknown. The data stem from a study of CD8 T cells in ankylosing spondylitis. Study-level findings and limits: Reportedly, significant enrichment of disease-linked clones occurred in matched ankylosing spondylitis synovial fluid. Earlier work had already found some motif variants in reactive arthritis synovial fluid and blood. It appeared that ankylosing spondylitis blood was characterized by a TCR beta motif of several highly homologous variants.

The germline V gene encodes CDR1 SGHRS and CDR2 YFSETQ. J lost 6 bases, V lost 1 base, and 8 bases had no gene match. The CDR3 runs to 16 residues. Making use of molecular barcodes, quantitative 5'-RACE generated TCR beta libraries. From the 5' RACE reads, TCRdb called clonotypes with MiXCR, one entry per CDR3 protein. This sample has 200,000 to 300,000 distinct CDR3 sequences, with approximately 24% found just once. The chain recombines TRBV5-1 with TRBJ2-2; TRBD1 aligns across 8 bases. Sequencing input: blood, either unsorted or a sorted T cell fraction (not recorded which). This TCR came from a male donor with ankylosing spondylitis or in good health (not recorded which). The CDR3 reads CASSLPSARGPGELFF. The DNA of the CDR3 is TGCGCCAGCAGCTTGCCCTCGGCCAGGGGGCCCGGGGAGCTGTTTTTT.